The 9 T cell receptor beta chains in this list originate from one sample, sequenced in a study of OX40 agonist ivuxolimab in advanced cancers. Assay: immunoSEQ multiplex PCR; the TCRdb copy retains only in-frame clones and omits some. Among some 38,000 clones, more than 85% were seen once, and the ten largest hold about 20%. Sequencing used CD4+ or CD8+ T cells sorted from blood, obtained in a trial of the OX40 agonist ivuxolimab. Receptors originate from an adult with an advanced solid tumor such as melanoma, head and neck, liver or kidney cancer.

The CDR3 bases are TGTGCCAGCAGTCCCCGGACAGTTCTGAACACCGGGGAGCTGTTTTTT. Residues: CASSPRTVLNTGELFF. This chain joins TRBV28 and TRBJ2-2; a possible D gene is TRBD1 (6 bases). CDR3 length: 16 amino acids. The V gene lost 5 bases and the J gene lost 1 base, with 14 bases spanning the gap. Germline lookup yields CDR1 MDHEN and CDR2 SYDVKM.

This clone is a singleton in its sample. The chain employs TRBV30 and TRBJ1-5; D remains unclear. Germline V gene lookup returns CDR1 GTSNPN and CDR2 SVGIG (reference sequence). V lost 5 bases and J 2 bases, leaving 13 bases between the germline ends. This CDR3 has 14 amino acids. As DNA, the CDR3 is TGTGCCTGGGGACGGGAAGTCGGCAATCAGCCCCAGCATTTT. It yields the protein CAWGREVGNQPQHF. The variable domain in full, completed from reference TRBV30 and TRBJ1-5, reads SQTIHQWPATLVQPVGSPLSLECTVEGTSNPNLYWYRQAAGRGLQLLFYSVGIGQISSEVPQNLSASRPQDRQFILSSKKLLLSDSGFYLCAWGREVGNQPQHFGDGTRLSIL.

The J gene is TRBJ2-3, the V gene TRBV6-5, with 9 bases matching TRBD1. Germline V CDR1 and CDR2: MNHEY, SVGAGI. Losses at the gene ends were 8 bases for V and 4 bases for J; bases not matched to a gene: 1. The CDR3 is made up of 12 amino acids. CDR3 amino acids: CASRTGADTQYF. The CDR3 region has the DNA TGTGCCAGCCGGACAGGGGCAGATACGCAGTATTTT.

The V call is TRBV2, the J call TRBJ1-3; D is possibly TRBD1 (5 bases). The CDR3 consists of 17 residues. Germline V lookup: CDR1 SNHLY, CDR2 FYNNEI. Trimming left V 4 bases short and J 3 bases short, with 19 bases between. The CDR3 coding sequence is TGTGCCAGCAGTGGGCCCCCGACAGTGACGGGTGGAAACACCATATATTTT. It specifies CASSGPPTVTGGNTIYF.

The chain employs TRBV10-3 and TRBJ2-3; D ambiguous. The CDR3 consists of 12 residues. Germline CDR1 and CDR2: ENHRY and SYGVKD. V was cut by 1 base and J by 5 bases, with 4 bases left in between. The CDR3 DNA reads as TGTGCCATCAGTGAGTGGAGAGATACGCAGTATTTT. Amino acids: CAISEWRDTQYF.

The chain links TRBV21-1 to TRBJ1-6. TRBV21-1 constitutes a pseudogene. The length of the CDR3 is 12 residues. CDR3 sequence reads: CASTEVGTPLHF. In DNA form, the CDR3 reads TGTGCCAGCACCGAGGTAGGTACACCCCTCCACTTT.

The chain joins TRBV9 to TRBJ2-1; TRBD1 or TRBD2 may be the D gene (5 bases each). V was clipped by 3 bases and J by 7 bases, with 20 bases between them. Looked up from germline, CDR1 is SGDLS and CDR2 is YYNGEE. The CDR3 is made up of 16 amino acids. This chain's CDR3 is CASSAYTGTIGNEQFF. CDR3 DNA: TGTGCCAGCAGCGCTTATACCGGGACCATAGGTAATGAGCAGTTCTTC.

In its sample, this clone ranks as large (0.1 to 1%). The V call is TRBV2, the J call TRBJ2-2, with TRBD2 matching 8 bases. The germline CDR1 and CDR2 sequences are SNHLY and FYNNEI. This CDR3 contains 17 residues. The J segment lost 6 bases and the V segment lost 2 bases, leaving 11 bases of the junction unmatched. In nucleotides, the CDR3 is TGTGCCAGCAGTGAATCTATAGCGGGACCCCCGGCCGGGGAGCTGTTTTTT. Translating it yields CASSESIAGPPAGELFF.

The chain couples TRBV6-5 to TRBJ2-1; D is undetermined. Trimming took 5 bases from V and 4 from J, leaving 3 bases between them. CDR3 size: 11 residues. The V gene's germline CDR1 is MNHEY and CDR2 SVGAGI. CDR3 amino acids: CASSVYNEQFF. In DNA form, the CDR3 reads TGTGCCAGCAGTGTATACAATGAGCAGTTCTTC.